The 2 T cell receptor beta chains given below trace back to one sample, sequenced in a study of vaccination and CD4 T cells after COVID-19. With the Oncomine TCR Beta short-read assay, DNA from cultured CD4+ T cells was sequenced. TCRdb processed the PCR reads anew with MiXCR; each CDR3 protein has one entry. The sample comprises a few thousand distinct CDR3 sequences, about 46% of which are singletons, and 25% to 30% rests with the top ten. These receptors have no known antigen. The treatment was: approximately 11-day PBMC culture with coronavirus spike peptide pools or control peptides (ViraFEST assay). Sequenced material: CD4+ T cells from blood, cultured in vitro. All receptors derive from a human donor who had recovered from COVID-19.

V gene TRBV21-1 combines with J gene TRBJ2-5; the table's D call, TRBD1, was not checked against the DNA. TRBV21-1 corresponds to a pseudogene. The CDR3 contains 15 residues. CDR3 region: CASSKDLPRGETQYF. The DNA for the CDR3 is TGTGCCAGCAGCAAAGATCTTCCCAGGGGGGAGACCCAGTACTTC.

V gene TRBV9 combines with J gene TRBJ1-1; unclear D gene. The V gene lost 4 bases and the J gene lost 5 bases, with 15 bases spanning the gap. CDR1 and CDR2 from the germline V gene are SGDLS and YYNGEE. This CDR3 is 14 amino acids long. CDR3 amino acids: CASSPQGRDTEAFF. The CDR3 bases are TGTGCCAGCAGCCCGCAAGGACGGGATACTGAAGCTTTCTTT.